The 21 T cell receptor beta chains below all came from one sample that was sequenced in a study of radiotherapy plus CTLA-4 blockade in lung cancer. Data came from immunoSEQ multiplex PCR; TCRdb stores just in-frame clones and leaves some out. Seen here are about 94,000 clones, approximately 80% observed once, and the top ten hold about 26%. Material: peripheral blood, obtained from a patient treated with radiotherapy plus ipilimumab. These receptors came from a human donor with non-small cell lung cancer that progressed on radiotherapy plus ipilimumab.

CDR3 loop: CASSQDTLSSYNEQFF. The DNA for the CDR3 is TGCGCCAGCAGCCAAGATACGTTGAGCTCCTACAATGAGCAGTTCTTC. The rearrangement links TRBV4-1 to TRBJ2-1; the D is unclear. Trimming took off 0 bases at V and 0 bases at J, with 9 bases between the two ends. The CDR3 length is 16 residues. Per the germline V gene, CDR1 is MGHRA and CDR2 is YSYEKL.

V gene TRBV7-2 combines with J gene TRBJ2-5, with 7 bases identical to TRBD1. Germline loops: CDR1 SGHTA, CDR2 FQGNSA. Losses at the gene ends were 0 bases for V and 5 bases for J; bases not matched to a gene: 6. CDR3 length equals 15 residues. CDR3 sequence reads: CASSLAQGTWETQYF. CDR3 bases: TGTGCCAGCAGCTTAGCACAGGGGACATGGGAGACCCAGTACTTC.

A single count supports this clone. The gene calls are TRBV5-4 and TRBJ2-2; TRBD2 might be the D (6 bases). Germline CDR1 is SGHNT and CDR2 is YYREEE (reference sequence). Deletions cut 4 bases from V and 0 bases from J, with 10 bases between. The CDR3 is 15 residues long. The CDR3, as DNA: TGTGCCAGCAGCCAAGGGACTTCGAACACCGGGGAGCTGTTTTTT. This codes for CASSQGTSNTGELFF. Full variable domain (remainder filled in from reference TRBV5-4 and TRBJ2-2): ETGVTQSPTHLIKTRGQQVTLRCSSQSGHNTVSWYQQALGQGPQFIFQYYREEENGRGNFPPRFSGLQFPNYSSELNVNALELDDSALYLCASSQGTSNTGELFFGEGSRLTVL.

V gene TRBV5-1 combines with J gene TRBJ2-7; no firm D call. Trimming took 0 bases from V and 3 from J, leaving 7 bases between them. The CDR3 extends over 13 amino acids. CDR1 is SGHRS and CDR2 is YFSETQ in the germline V gene. The CDR3 loop is CASSLGLDYEQYF. CDR3 bases: TGCGCCAGCAGCTTGGGACTCGACTACGAGCAGTACTTC.

The chain recombines TRBV5-1 with TRBJ2-3; D is perhaps TRBD2 (5 bases). The CDR3 runs 13 residues. CDR1 is SGHRS, CDR2 YFSETQ, per germline. The V end lost 0 bases, the J end lost 5 bases, and 7 bases lay between the germline ends. CDR3 region: CASSLGAGDTQYF. The CDR3 DNA reads TGCGCCAGCAGCTTGGGGGCGGGAGATACGCAGTATTTT.

The V call is TRBV5-1, the J call TRBJ2-7; D unclear. The CDR3 is 13 amino acids. The germline V gene encodes CDR1 SGHRS and CDR2 YFSETQ. Trimming removed 0 bases from V and 3 bases from J, with 7 bases in between. The CDR3 bases are TGCGCCAGCAGCTTGGTCCAAAGCTACGAGCAGTACTTC. Translation gives CASSLVQSYEQYF. The complete variable domain, with remaining parts taken from reference TRBV5-1 and TRBJ2-7, reads KAGVTQTPRYLIKTRGQQVTLSCSPISGHRSVSWYQQTPGQGLQFLFEYFSETQRNKGNFPGRFSGRQFSNSRSEMNVSTLELGDSALYLCASSLVQSYEQYFGPGTRLTVT.

The chain carries TRBV5-1 and TRBJ2-1, with TRBD2 matching 7 bases. The germline V gene has CDR1 SGHRS and CDR2 YFSETQ. This CDR3 spans 15 amino acids. J gave up 2 bases and V 1 base, and 3 bases lay outside the gene matches. The CDR3 DNA reads as TGCGCCAGCAGCTTGTCGCTAGCGGCCTACAATGAGCAGTTCTTC. Amino acid sequence: CASSLSLAAYNEQFF.

This rearrangement joins TRBV29-1 to TRBJ2-3; D is uncertain. Germline-derived CDR1 and CDR2 are SQVTM and ANQGSEA. This CDR3 has 10 residues. V gave up 6 bases and J gave up 5 bases, with 6 bases separating them. CDR3 DNA: TGCAGCGTCGACGGAGATACGCAGTATTTT. Its translation: CSVDGDTQYF.

This chain connects TRBV5-1 to TRBJ1-5; D is undetermined. The CDR3 sequence is 11 residues long. CDR1 and CDR2 from the germline V gene are SGHRS and YFSETQ. Trimming removed 4 bases at V and 3 bases at J, with 2 bases between. The CDR3 region has the DNA TGCGCCAGCAGCCTCAATCAGCCCCAGCATTTT. It encodes CASSLNQPQHF.

This clone was recorded once. The genes are TRBV2 and TRBJ2-7; tentative D call: TRBD1 (6 bases). The CDR3 is 13 amino acids. V was cut by 6 bases and J by 5 bases, with 14 bases left in between. Germline values: CDR1 SNHLY, CDR2 FYNNEI. DNA for the CDR3: TGTGCCAGCAGGTGGTCAGGGGTTGACGAGCAGTACTTC. Amino acids: CASRWSGVDEQYF.

V usage is TRBV27 and J usage is TRBJ2-1; D possibly corresponds to TRBD1 (5 bases). Germline V lookup: CDR1 MNHEY, CDR2 SMNVEV (reference sequence). Trimming pared 2 bases from V and 2 bases from J, leaving 13 bases between. The CDR3 is made up of 16 amino acids. DNA for the CDR3: TGTGCCAGCAGTTTAGGTGTGACAGCAACCTACAATGAGCAGTTCTTC. Translated: CASSLGVTATYNEQFF.

The chain is built from TRBV5-4 and TRBJ2-2; 10 bases align to TRBD2. CDR1 and CDR2 (germline): SGHNT, YYREEE (reference sequence). CDR3 size: 16 residues. V shed 0 bases and J 4 bases; nucleotides not matched to a gene: 3. CDR3 protein: CASSLELAGITGELFF. The CDR3 DNA follows: TGTGCCAGCAGCTTGGAACTAGCGGGAATCACCGGGGAGCTGTTTTTT.

V usage is TRBV9 and J usage is TRBJ2-5; TRBD1 is a possible D gene (6 bases). The length of the CDR3 is 14 residues. Germline V gives CDR1 SGDLS, CDR2 YYNGEE. V was shortened by 0 bases and J by 2 bases, with 8 bases between the two germline ends. This CDR3 reads CASSVDQGQETQYF. Written as DNA, the CDR3 is TGTGCCAGCAGCGTAGATCAGGGGCAAGAGACCCAGTACTTC.

This clone showed up just a few times. The rearrangement joins TRBV19 to TRBJ1-5; 7 bases are a match to TRBD1. With V trimmed by 6 bases and J by 4 bases, 9 bases remained unmatched. The length of the CDR3 is 15 residues. Germline CDR1 and CDR2: LNHDA and SQIVND (reference sequence). The CDR3 bases are TGTGCCAGTAGACGCGGGACAGAGGGTAATCAGCCCCAGCATTTT. Translation: CASRRGTEGNQPQHF.

The chain couples TRBV5-8 to TRBJ1-2; D is perhaps TRBD1 (5 bases). V lost 3 bases, J lost 6 bases, and 9 bases lay in between. The CDR3 is made up of 12 amino acids. In germline, CDR1 is SGHTS, CDR2 YDEGEE. CDR3 sequence reads: CASSSGSHGYTF. CDR3 in DNA: TGTGCCAGCAGCTCAGGGTCCCATGGCTACACCTTC. The whole variable domain, filled in from reference TRBV5-8 and TRBJ1-2, reads EAGVTQSPTHLIKTRGQQATLRCSPISGHTSVYWYQQALGLGLQFLLWYDEGEERNRGNFPPRFSGRQFPNYSSELNVNALELEDSALYLCASSSGSHGYTFGSGTRLTVV.

This chain connects TRBV2 to TRBJ2-4; TRBD2 agrees at 9 bases. V shed 4 bases and J 15 bases; nucleotides not matched to a gene: 10. The germline gives CDR1 SNHLY, CDR2 FYNNEI. The CDR3 spans 13 residues. For the CDR3, the DNA is TGTGCCAGCAGTGTTGGGCTAGCGGGACAGCCGTACTTC. Amino acid sequence: CASSVGLAGQPYF.

The rearrangement links TRBV9 to TRBJ2-7; D tentatively reads TRBD1 or TRBD2 (5 bases each). The ends were cut back, 0 bases at V and 7 bases at J, with 17 bases in the middle. Germline CDR1 reads SGDLS; CDR2 reads YYNGEE. CDR3 size: 15 residues. As DNA, the CDR3 is TGTGCCAGCAGCGTAGGGTCCGGGACCACTAAAGAGCAGTACTTC. It translates to CASSVGSGTTKEQYF.

The CDR3 DNA follows: TGTGCCAGCAGCCTTAGACGCGACAGCTCCTACGAGCAGTACTTC. Its protein is CASSLRRDSSYEQYF. The chain couples TRBV11-1 to TRBJ2-7; tentatively, D is TRBD1 (5 bases). Germline V gene sequence: CDR1 SGHAT, CDR2 FQDESV (reference sequence). The CDR3 runs 15 residues. Trimming pared 5 bases from V and 0 bases from J, leaving 14 bases between.

V is TRBV5-1 and J is TRBJ2-7; tentatively, D is TRBD2 (6 bases). The CDR3 is 13 amino acids. Germline V CDR1 and CDR2: SGHRS, YFSETQ. The V end was cut by 1 base, the J end by 5 bases, with 10 bases between. The CDR3, as DNA: TGCGCCAGCAGCTTGAGCGGGTCACACGAGCAGTACTTC. Protein: CASSLSGSHEQYF.

About this clone: Other DNA variants within this sample encode the same CDR3. This chain links TRBV18 with TRBJ2-1; D possibly corresponds to TRBD1 (6 bases). This CDR3 is 15 amino acids long. V lost 1 base and J lost 6, with 13 bases in between. Germline assignment: CDR1 KGHSH and CDR2 LQKENI. The CDR3 protein is CASSPLQGGSNEQFF. Written as DNA, the CDR3 is TGTGCCAGCTCACCACTACAGGGTGGAAGCAATGAGCAGTTCTTC.

This rearrangement joins TRBV11-2 to TRBJ1-5; 9 bases line up with TRBD1. Germline V CDR1 and CDR2: SGHAT, FQNNGV. Losses at the gene ends were 5 bases for V and 2 bases for J; bases not matched to a gene: 7. The CDR3 is 16 residues long. CDR3 amino acids: CASSRTGGSGNQPQHF. The CDR3 DNA reads as TGTGCCAGCAGCCGAACAGGGGGCTCAGGCAATCAGCCCCAGCATTTT.